This T cell receptor beta chain appears in the sequencing data of a study of radiotherapy plus CTLA-4 blockade in lung cancer. Focal radiation was given together with CTLA-4 blockade (ipilimumab) to patients with chemo-refractory metastatic non-small-cell lung cancer. Clones were sequenced by immunoSEQ multiplex PCR, and TCRdb holds only the in-frame ones, with some missing. This table holds 45,000 to 55,000 clones, 65% to 90% found once. This TCR came from a human donor with non-small cell lung cancer that progressed on radiotherapy plus ipilimumab. Some clones in this sample may be carry-over from other donors' samples. The sequences come from peripheral blood, collected from a patient treated with radiotherapy plus ipilimumab.

In DNA, the CDR3 is TGTGCCACCAGCAGTCCCCGGGGGGACAGGAGGGGGGAAATAGGCTACACCTTC. This gives the protein CATSSPRGDRRGEIGYTF. The J gene is TRBJ1-2, the V gene TRBV15; 8 bases fit TRBD1. Per germline, CDR1 LNHNV and CDR2 YYDKDF (reference sequence). The ends lost 3 bases at V and 8 bases at J; junction bases unmatched: 20. The CDR3 length is 18 residues.